The sequence of this T cell receptor (beta chain) was determined in a study of vaccination and CD4 T cells after COVID-19. Whole-study context: Investigators stimulated cells with overlapping spike peptides drawn from SARS-CoV-2, HCoV-NL63, HCoV-OC43 and HCoV-229E.

At the Johns Hopkins FTIC core, DNA taken from cultured CD4+ T cells was sequenced by way of the Oncomine TCR Beta short-read assay. It was cultured CD4+ T cells from which genomic DNA was extracted. TCRdb ran MiXCR on the PCR reads and lists one entry per CDR3 protein. Here the sample spans 4,000 to 5,500 distinct CDR3 sequences, 40% being singletons. Treatment specified: approximately 10-day PBMC culture with coronavirus spike peptide pools or control peptides (ViraFEST assay). Turning to this clonotype: What it recognizes is unknown.

The CDR3 has 14 amino acids. Germline V gives CDR1 KGHSH, CDR2 LQKENI. Trimming shortened V by 5 bases and J by 1 base, and 11 bases separated the two germline ends. The receptor's source is a human donor who had recovered from COVID-19. The source material was CD4+ T cells from blood, cultured in vitro. The chain combines TRBV18 with TRBJ1-1, with D tentatively TRBD1 (6 bases). CDR3 bases: TGTGCCAGCTCAGCGTTACAGGGGAACACTGAAGCTTTCTTT. Protein: CASSALQGNTEAFF.